Here is one T cell receptor beta chain with its context. Its antigen is still unknown. Base qualities are missing; no much larger clone stands one base away. A second Seattle source provided samples from volunteer blood donors who had recovered from COVID-19. Whole blood was collected in K2EDTA tubes by collaborating institutions according to the institutions' own protocols. For TCRbeta analysis, collaborators shipped samples in one of three forms: frozen whole blood, isolated PBMCs, or DNA extracted from either of those sample types. The CDR3 holds 14 amino acids from the cysteine to the phenylalanine. Only the CDR3 DNA is retained, 42 bases long and in frame from the first base. The germline ends are 16 bases apart after V is trimmed by 4 bases and J by 5 bases. CDR1 and CDR2 are read off the germline V gene as SGHDT and YYEEEE. The data were taken from a study of blood T cell repertoires in COVID-19 (dated by TCRdb to 2020 to 2021). About the investigation overall: Collaborator samples came from the United States, Italy and Spain and covered acute and convalescent phases of COVID-19. The material from the prospective study consisted of cDNA or gDNA derived from T cells, B-cell-depleted T cells, or PBMCs. The dataset comprised deeply sampled blood TCRbeta repertoires from subjects exposed to, actively infected with, or recovered from COVID-19. The repertoires were made available in a free public database intended to serve as a resource for research on the immune response to SARS-CoV-2. Samples came from the ongoing ImmuneRACE study (first 160 participants) plus 1,254 subjects from 6 global collaborators. Nearly every sample came with metadata listing a de-identified subject ID, COVID-19 status, age in years and sex. Where available, HLA class I and class II types were taken from metadata supplied by the sample provider and were not determined by assay-based typing. Points the paper makes about the study in general: The amount of clinical and demographic metadata varied by source and participant and was provided uncurated.

The immunoSEQ Assay, a bias-controlled multiplex PCR, was used to amplify TCRbeta CDR3 regions from genomic DNA. Processing in the source paper ran as follows. The number of nucleated cells in each sample was estimated from the amplification of reference gene primers within the assay. Sequence reads were collapsed and filtered to measure the absolute abundance of every unique TCRbeta CDR3 rearrangement. For each sample, productive Simpson clonality was calculated by taking the square root of Simpson's diversity index across productive rearrangements. Imported from immuneACCESS, the table was reduced by TCRdb to in-frame sequences with V and J called. These copies leave out some clones; in studies compared against another copy, an unresolved V gene accounts for under half, and the cause of the remainder is not known. Clone size and the V and J calls come from that table; the DNA yielded D and trimming. This sample lists 250,000 or so clones; about 91% were detected once. The ten largest clones capture 3.5% to 5.5% of the sample.

The receptor comes from a middle-aged woman who had recovered from COVID-19. The rearranged chain carries TRBV5-6 and TRBJ2-7, and the D gene may be TRBD1, 6 bases matching. What was sequenced was peripheral blood. The CDR3 corresponds to CASSPGTLNHEQYF. In nucleotide form, the sequence is TGTGCCAGCAGCCCCGGGACACTGAACCACGAGCAGTACTTC.